The clone carrying this TCR beta chain was seen at least ten times. What it recognizes is unknown. Amplified regions were TCR beta CDR3 sequences from RNA transcripts. A first-round RT-PCR of the TCR CDR3 used the HTBI primer set. Using its own MiXCR run on the multiplex PCR reads, TCRdb lists one record per CDR3 protein. The sample consists of around 500,000 distinct CDR3 sequences, about 15% of them appearing once. The record originates from a study of T cells in Graves' hyperthyroidism and ophthalmopathy. Hyperthyroidism had been newly diagnosed in patients aged 18 to 65, and its duration was under 2 months. The PBMCs studied were ones that came from around 10 ml fresh peripheral blood. Study observations and caveats: Blood also carried most thyroid clonotypes expanded above 0.001. Ophthalmopathy was distinguished from stable hyperthyroidism by 13 V-J signatures.

V lost 6 bases and J 3 bases, leaving 11 bases between the germline ends. CDR3 size: 13 residues. The sample consisted of blood. This sequence originates from a woman aged 18-29 years with Graves' hyperthyroidism. This rearrangement joins TRBV12-3 or TRBV12-4 to TRBJ1-1; D unclear. The CDR3 nucleotides are TGTGCCAGCAGCCCCCTCCGGGACACTGAAGCTTTCTTT. Protein: CASSPLRDTEAFF.